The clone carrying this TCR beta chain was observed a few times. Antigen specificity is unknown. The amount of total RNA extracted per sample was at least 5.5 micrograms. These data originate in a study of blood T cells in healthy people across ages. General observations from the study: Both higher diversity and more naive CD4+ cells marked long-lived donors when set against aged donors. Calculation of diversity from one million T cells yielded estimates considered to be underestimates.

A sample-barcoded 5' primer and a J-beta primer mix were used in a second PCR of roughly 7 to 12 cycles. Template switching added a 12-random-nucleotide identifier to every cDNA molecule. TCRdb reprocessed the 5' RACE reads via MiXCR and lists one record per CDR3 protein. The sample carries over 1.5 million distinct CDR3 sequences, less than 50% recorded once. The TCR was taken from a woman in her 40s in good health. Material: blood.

In nucleotides, the CDR3 is TGTGCCAGCAGTTACTCAACAGGCAATAAAGAGACCCAGTACTTC. Protein: CASSYSTGNKETQYF. The chain employs TRBV6-2 or TRBV6-3 and TRBJ2-5; TRBD1 might be the D (5 bases). The CDR3 runs 15 residues. Per germline, CDR1 MNHEY and CDR2 SVGEGT. V lost 0 bases and J lost 3, with 11 bases in between.